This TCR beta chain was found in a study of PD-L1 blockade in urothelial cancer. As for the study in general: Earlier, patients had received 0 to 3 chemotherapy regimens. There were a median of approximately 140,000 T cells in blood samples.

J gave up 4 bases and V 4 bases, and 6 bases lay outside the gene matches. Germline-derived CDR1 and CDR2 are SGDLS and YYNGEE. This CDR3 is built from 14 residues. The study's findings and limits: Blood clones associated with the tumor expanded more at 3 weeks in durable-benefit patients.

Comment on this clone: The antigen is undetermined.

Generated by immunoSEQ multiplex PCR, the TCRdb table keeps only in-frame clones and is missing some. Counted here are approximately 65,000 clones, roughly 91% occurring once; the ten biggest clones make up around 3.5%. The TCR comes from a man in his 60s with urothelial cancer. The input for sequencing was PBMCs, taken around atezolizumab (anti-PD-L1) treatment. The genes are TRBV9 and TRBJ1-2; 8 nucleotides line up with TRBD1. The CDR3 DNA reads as TGTGCCAGCAGCTCCGACAGGGGAGGCTATGGCTACACCTTC. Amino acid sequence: CASSSDRGGYGYTF.